Sequencing of this TCR beta chain was carried out in a study of blood T cell repertoires in COVID-19. Repertoires were generated with immunoSEQ multiplex PCR, while TCRdb's copy carries only in-frame clones and drops some. The data show around 320,000 clones, about nine tenths seen once. This clone was observed once. The CDR3 covers 15 residues. The germline V gene encodes CDR1 MNHEY and CDR2 SVGAGI. The germline V and J ends were trimmed by 4 bases and 0 bases, with 10 bases remaining between them. The chain recombines TRBV6-5 with TRBJ1-5; maybe TRBD1 (6 bases). This TCR was sampled from a woman between 50 and 59 years old who had been exposed to COVID-19. The sample taken for sequencing was PBMCs or T cells enriched from blood (not recorded which). CDR3 sequence (DNA): TGTGCCAGCAGTTCCCGGACAGATAGCAATCAGCCCCAGCATTTT. It specifies CASSSRTDSNQPQHF.